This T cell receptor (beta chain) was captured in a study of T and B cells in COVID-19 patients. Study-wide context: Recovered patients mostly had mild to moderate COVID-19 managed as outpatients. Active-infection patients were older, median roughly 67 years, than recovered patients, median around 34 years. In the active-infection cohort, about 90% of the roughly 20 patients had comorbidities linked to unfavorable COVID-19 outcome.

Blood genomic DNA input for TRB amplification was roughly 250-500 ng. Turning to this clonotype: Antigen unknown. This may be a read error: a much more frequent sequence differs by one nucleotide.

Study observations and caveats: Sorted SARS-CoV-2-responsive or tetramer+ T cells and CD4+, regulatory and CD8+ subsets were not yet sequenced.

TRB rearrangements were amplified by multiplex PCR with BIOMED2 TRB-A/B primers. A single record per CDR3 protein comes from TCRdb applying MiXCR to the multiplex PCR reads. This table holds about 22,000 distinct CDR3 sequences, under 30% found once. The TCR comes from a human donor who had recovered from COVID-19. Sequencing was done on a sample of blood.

For the CDR3, the DNA is TGTGCCAGTAGTATCGGAGCGGGAGAGCACGATGAGCAGTTCTTC. Protein sequence: CASSIGAGEHDEQFF. The gene calls are TRBV19 and TRBJ2-1; 8 nucleotides align to TRBD2. The CDR3 consists of 15 residues. Trimming removed 3 bases from V and 8 bases from J; junction bases left unmatched: 9. Germline assignment: CDR1 LNHDA and CDR2 SQIVND (reference sequence).